The 5 T cell receptor beta chains below come from one sample, sequenced in a study of T cell repertoires in cytomegalovirus infection. TCRdb used MiXCR to reprocess the reads, holding one entry per CDR3 protein. The sample includes 250,000 to 300,000 distinct CDR3 sequences, roughly 15% seen only once; the top ten take around 8.7%. Sequences were obtained from PBMCs. All receptors derive from a human donor in good health (CMV status not recorded). Some clones in this sample may be carry-over from other donors' samples.

This sequence joins TRBV3-1 and TRBJ1-5; TRBD1 agrees at 9 bases. Trimming removed 5 bases from V and 6 bases from J; junction bases left unmatched: 5. This CDR3 is built from 14 residues. Germline-derived CDR1 and CDR2 are LGHDT and YNNKEL (reference sequence). DNA for the CDR3: TGTGCCAGCAGCACCGGGACAGGGCTTCAGCCCCAGCATTTT. Its protein is CASSTGTGLQPQHF.

The chain recombines TRBV29-1 with TRBJ1-2, with D possibly matching TRBD1 (5 bases). V was cut by 3 bases and J by 6 bases, with 11 bases left in between. The CDR3 length is 12 residues. CDR1 SQVTM and CDR2 ANQGSEA come from the germline V gene. The CDR3 bases are TGCAGCGTTGACCCGGCAGGGAATGGCTACACCTTC. It encodes CSVDPAGNGYTF.

Ten or more counts support this clonotype. The chain links TRBV20-1 to TRBJ2-1; D is possibly TRBD1 or TRBD2 (5 bases each). The CDR3 has 14 residues. CDR1 DFQATT and CDR2 SNEGSKA come from the germline V gene (reference sequence). The V end was cut by 3 bases, the J end by 3 bases, with 12 bases between. The DNA for the CDR3 is TGCAGTGCTAGTGGTCGGGGCGACTACAATGAGCAGTTCTTC. Translated, it gives CSASGRGDYNEQFF.

This clonotype was seen many times. The V gene is TRBV7-9, the J gene TRBJ2-2, with TRBD1 identical over 10 bases. The V gene end was trimmed by 4 bases and the J gene end by 5 bases; junction bases not matched to a gene: 10. The CDR3 covers 17 residues. Germline CDR1 SEHNR, CDR2 FQNEAQ (reference sequence). In DNA, the CDR3 is TGTGCCAGCAGCTCCCTTTGGGACAGGGGAGCGACCGGGGAGCTGTTTTTT. Encoded protein: CASSSLWDRGATGELFF.

J is TRBJ2-1 and V is TRBV5-1, with a possible D match to TRBD2 (5 bases). Germline V gives CDR1 SGHRS, CDR2 YFSETQ. V was clipped by 2 bases and J by 6 bases, with 9 bases between them. This CDR3 comprises 13 residues. The CDR3 loop reads CASSLPRGNEQFF. DNA for the CDR3: TGCGCCAGCAGCTTACCCCGGGGCAATGAGCAGTTCTTC. The complete variable domain, with remaining parts taken from reference TRBV5-1 and TRBJ2-1, reads KAGVTQTPRYLIKTRGQQVTLSCSPISGHRSVSWYQQTPGQGLQFLFEYFSETQRNKGNFPGRFSGRQFSNSRSEMNVSTLELGDSALYLCASSLPRGNEQFFGPGTRLTVL.